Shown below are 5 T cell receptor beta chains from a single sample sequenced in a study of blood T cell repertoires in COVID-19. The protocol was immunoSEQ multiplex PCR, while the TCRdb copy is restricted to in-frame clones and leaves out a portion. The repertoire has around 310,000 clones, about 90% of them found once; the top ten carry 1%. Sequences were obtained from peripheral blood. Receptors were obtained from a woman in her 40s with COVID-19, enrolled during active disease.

The DNA for the CDR3 is TGTGCCAGCAGTCTACCCCGGGTGGGCACCGGGGAGCTGTTTTTT. As protein: CASSLPRVGTGELFF. The chain carries TRBV2 and TRBJ2-2; D gene ambiguous. The CDR3 contains 15 residues. Germline loops: CDR1 SNHLY, CDR2 FYNNEI. V was pared by 5 bases and J by 4 bases, with 14 bases between.

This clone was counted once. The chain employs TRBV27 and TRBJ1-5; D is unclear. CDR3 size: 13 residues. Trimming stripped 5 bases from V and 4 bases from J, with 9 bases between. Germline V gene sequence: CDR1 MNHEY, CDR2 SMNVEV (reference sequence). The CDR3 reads CASSPVINQPQHF. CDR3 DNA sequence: TGTGCCAGCAGTCCTGTAATAAATCAGCCCCAGCATTTT.

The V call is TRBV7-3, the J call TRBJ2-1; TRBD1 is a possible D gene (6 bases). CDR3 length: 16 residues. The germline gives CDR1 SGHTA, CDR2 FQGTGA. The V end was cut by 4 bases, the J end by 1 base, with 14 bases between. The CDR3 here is CASSSSRDTSYNEQFF. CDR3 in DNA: TGTGCCAGCAGCTCGTCCCGGGACACTTCCTACAATGAGCAGTTCTTC.

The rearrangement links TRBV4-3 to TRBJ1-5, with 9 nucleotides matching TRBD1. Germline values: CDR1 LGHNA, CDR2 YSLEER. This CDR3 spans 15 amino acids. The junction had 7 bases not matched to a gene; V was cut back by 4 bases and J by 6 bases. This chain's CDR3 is CASSPGTGRVQPQHF. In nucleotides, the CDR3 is TGCGCCAGCAGCCCGGGGACAGGGAGGGTTCAGCCCCAGCATTTT.

CDR3 residues: CASSINADSYYGYTF. CDR3 DNA: TGTGCCAGTAGTATCAACGCGGACAGTTACTATGGCTACACCTTC. The chain uses TRBV19 and TRBJ1-2; tentatively, D is TRBD1 (6 bases). Germline values: CDR1 LNHDA, CDR2 SQIVND (reference sequence). This CDR3 is built from 15 residues. Trimming removed 3 bases from V and 3 bases from J, with 14 bases in between.